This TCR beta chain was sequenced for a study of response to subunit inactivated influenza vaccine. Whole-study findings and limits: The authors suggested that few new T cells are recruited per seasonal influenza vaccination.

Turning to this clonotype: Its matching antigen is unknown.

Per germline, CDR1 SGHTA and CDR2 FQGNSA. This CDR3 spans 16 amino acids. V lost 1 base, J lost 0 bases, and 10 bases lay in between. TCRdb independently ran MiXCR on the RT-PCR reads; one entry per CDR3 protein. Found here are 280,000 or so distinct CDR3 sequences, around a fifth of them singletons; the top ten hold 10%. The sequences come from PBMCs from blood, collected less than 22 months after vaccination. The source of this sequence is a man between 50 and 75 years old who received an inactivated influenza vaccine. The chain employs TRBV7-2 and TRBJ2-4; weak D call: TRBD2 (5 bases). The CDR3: CASSLDSGVAKNIQYF. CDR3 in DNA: TGTGCCAGCAGCTTAGACAGCGGAGTAGCCAAAAACATTCAGTACTTC.